This entry describes one TCR beta chain. This specimen belongs to a study of blood T cell repertoires in COVID-19. Study-level background: The study drew acute and convalescent COVID-19 samples from the United States, Italy and Spain.

The CDR3 runs to 15 residues. The germline V and J ends were trimmed by 2 bases and 7 bases, with 16 bases remaining between them. Germline V gives CDR1 SGHDT, CDR2 YYEEEE. Per the authors' pipeline: Nucleated cell counts were estimated from reference gene primer amplification. Produced via immunoSEQ multiplex PCR; TCRdb's table is partial and in-frame only. V, J and clone size are taken as reported in that table, and D and trimming were inferred from the DNA itself. The sample yields 250,000 or so clones, around 90% seen once. The specimen sequenced was peripheral blood. The rearrangement uses TRBV5-6 and TRBJ1-3; D not certain. The TCR sequence derives from a man in his thirties or forties with COVID-19, enrolled during active disease. CDR3 loop: CASSFRRGKSNTIYF. As DNA, the CDR3 is TGTGCCAGCAGCTTTCGGAGAGGGAAGAGCAACACCATATATTTT. Using reference TRBV5-6 and TRBJ1-3 for the parts outside the CDR3, the full variable domain is DAGVTQSPTHLIKTRGQQVTLRCSPKSGHDTVSWYQQALGQGPQFIFQYYEEEERQRGNFPDRFSGHQFPNYSSELNVNALLLGDSALYLCASSFRRGKSNTIYFGEGSWLTVV.